Shown below are 27 T cell receptor beta chains from a single sample sequenced in a study of T cell changes during pregnancy in multiple sclerosis. Data came from immunoSEQ multiplex PCR; TCRdb stores just in-frame clones and leaves some out. Of fewer than 90,000 clones in the sample, 94% are singletons; the top ten hold about 1.7%. Sequenced here: peripheral blood, sampled after pregnancy. The receptors were gathered from a female donor in good health, enrolled as a control in a pregnancy study.

This clone was observed a single time. The rearrangement joins TRBV5-1 to TRBJ2-7, with a weak D call TRBD2 (6 bases). The V gene's germline CDR1 is SGHRS and CDR2 YFSETQ. The germline V and J ends were trimmed by 4 bases and 3 bases, with 17 bases remaining between them. CDR3 length equals 15 residues. The CDR3 DNA is TGCGCCAGCAGCGCGGGACCCGGGTCCAGCTACGAGCAGTACTTC. Amino acid sequence: CASSAGPGSSYEQYF.

This clone came up once. The chain links TRBV2 to TRBJ2-1; 10 bases fit TRBD2. Germline V gives CDR1 SNHLY, CDR2 FYNNEI. This CDR3 is built from 14 residues. Unmatched junction bases numbered 1, after V lost 4 bases and J lost 4 bases. The CDR3 sequence: CASSGTSGYNEQFF. Here the CDR3 DNA reads TGTGCCAGCAGTGGGACTAGCGGATACAATGAGCAGTTCTTC. Full variable domain (missing parts from reference TRBV2 and TRBJ2-1): EPEVTQTPSHQVTQMGQEVILRCVPISNHLYFYWYRQILGQKVEFLVSFYNNEISEKSEIFDDQFSVERPDGSNFTLKIRSTKLEDSAMYFCASSGTSGYNEQFFGPGTRLTVL.

The rearrangement links TRBV5-1 to TRBJ2-5; a weak D match, TRBD2 (5 bases). The CDR3 has 13 residues. The germline V gene has CDR1 SGHRS and CDR2 YFSETQ. Trimming removed 2 bases from V and 5 bases from J, with 10 bases in between. In nucleotides, the CDR3 is TGCGCCAGCAGCTTTGTGGGAGAGGAGACCCAGTACTTC. As protein: CASSFVGEETQYF.

The chain couples TRBV6-5 to TRBJ1-2, with D possibly TRBD1 on 5 matching bases. Trimming left V 6 bases short and J 5 bases short, with 16 bases between. CDR1 and CDR2 from the germline V gene are MNHEY and SVGAGI. The length of the CDR3 is 14 residues. Here the CDR3 DNA reads TGTGCCAGCAGCCTGGGGGGGGTTGGGTATGGCTACACCTTC. This sequence encodes CASSLGGVGYGYTF.

CDR3 protein: CASSPLGAYEQYF. The CDR3 DNA reads TGTGCCAGCTCACCACTGGGAGCCTACGAGCAGTACTTC. This rearrangement joins TRBV18 to TRBJ2-7, with D possibly TRBD2 on 5 matching bases. The CDR3 runs 13 residues. Germline V gives CDR1 KGHSH, CDR2 LQKENI. The ends were cut back, 1 base at V and 2 bases at J, with 6 bases in the middle.

The sample holds one count of this clone. The chain has TRBV29-1 and TRBJ2-7; a weak D match, TRBD1 (6 bases). V was clipped by 7 bases and J by 2 bases, with 12 bases between them. The CDR3 length is 12 residues. Germline values: CDR1 SQVTM, CDR2 ANQGSEA. CDR3 protein: CSASQGTYEQYF. The DNA for the CDR3 is TGCAGCGCCTCACAGGGTACCTACGAGCAGTACTTC.

J is TRBJ1-1 and V is TRBV18; 7 bases are a match to TRBD1. This CDR3 has 15 amino acids. J gave up 0 bases and V 3 bases, and 4 bases lay outside the gene matches. The germline V gene encodes CDR1 KGHSH and CDR2 LQKENI. The CDR3, as DNA: TGTGCCAGCTCACCGGGACAGATCATGAACACTGAAGCTTTCTTT. Translated, it gives CASSPGQIMNTEAFF.

The chain has TRBV4-1 and TRBJ2-3; D is possibly TRBD2 (5 bases). CDR3 length: 16 residues. Germline V gene data show CDR1 as MGHRA and CDR2 as YSYEKL. Trimming removed 1 base at V and 0 bases at J, with 11 bases between. CDR3 region: CASSQGEGTSTDTQYF. The CDR3, as DNA: TGCGCCAGCAGCCAAGGCGAGGGAACTAGCACAGATACGCAGTATTTT.

The chain has TRBV7-9 and TRBJ2-7; 8 nucleotides line up with TRBD1. The CDR3 contains 14 residues. Germline-derived CDR1 and CDR2 are SEHNR and FQNEAQ (reference sequence). Trimming at V came to 1 base and at J to 5 bases, leaving 4 bases not matched to a gene. CDR3 nucleotide sequence: TGTGCCAGCAGCTTAGATGCAGGGGGCCACGAGCAGTACTTC. Encoded protein: CASSLDAGGHEQYF.

V is TRBV13 and J is TRBJ2-7; the D gene is possibly TRBD1 (7 bases). There are 15 residues in the CDR3. Trimming stripped 0 bases from V and 6 bases from J, with 15 bases between. Per the germline V gene, CDR1 is PRHDT and CDR2 is FYEKMQ (reference sequence). The CDR3 sequence is CASSLGRRGRGEQYF. As DNA, the CDR3 is TGTGCCAGCAGCTTAGGCCGGAGGGGGCGCGGCGAGCAGTACTTC.

This clone was recorded a few times. The CDR3 loop reads CASSFGGHYEQYF. CDR3 nucleotide sequence: TGTGCCAGCAGTTTCGGCGGCCATTACGAGCAGTACTTC. V is TRBV28 and J is TRBJ2-7; D gene uncertain. Germline assignment: CDR1 MDHEN and CDR2 SYDVKM. V gave up 3 bases and J gave up 4 bases, with 10 bases separating them. The CDR3 consists of 13 residues.

The chain links TRBV18 to TRBJ1-1; D uncertain. The CDR3 runs to 16 residues. V was cut by 2 bases and J by 3 bases, with 16 bases left in between. Germline V gene data show CDR1 as KGHSH and CDR2 as LQKENI. The CDR3 nucleotides are TGTGCCAGCTCACCAGCAAAGTATTACGGGGACACTGAAGCTTTCTTT. Protein product: CASSPAKYYGDTEAFF. Combining the CDR3 with reference TRBV18 and TRBJ1-1 gives the whole variable domain NAGVMQNPRHLVRRRGQEARLRCSPMKGHSHVYWYRQLPEEGLKFMVYLQKENIIDESGMPKERFSAEFPKEGPSILRIQQVVRGDSAAYFCASSPAKYYGDTEAFFGQGTRLTVV.

V gene TRBV12-5 combines with J gene TRBJ1-3; tentative D call: TRBD1 (5 bases). This CDR3 spans 14 amino acids. Per the germline V gene, CDR1 is LGHNT and CDR2 is FRNRAP. V gave up 3 bases and J gave up 0 bases, with 6 bases separating them. In DNA form, the CDR3 reads TGTGCTAGTGGTTTCGGGGGCTCTGGAAACACCATATATTTT. It encodes CASGFGGSGNTIYF.

This chain links TRBV6-6 with TRBJ1-1; 8 nucleotides match TRBD1. Trimming at V came to 6 bases and at J to 4 bases, leaving 4 bases not matched to a gene. The germline V gene has CDR1 MNHNY and CDR2 SVGAGI (reference sequence). This CDR3 has 13 amino acids. CDR3 sequence reads: CASSLGQGTEAFF. The CDR3 nucleotides are TGTGCCAGCAGCCTCGGACAGGGCACTGAAGCTTTCTTT.

The genes are TRBV5-4 and TRBJ2-7, with 8 bases identical to TRBD1. CDR1 and CDR2 from the germline V gene are SGHNT and YYREEE (reference sequence). This CDR3 spans 15 amino acids. Trimming took 3 bases from V and 0 from J; bases not matched to a gene: 5. The DNA for the CDR3 is TGTGCCAGCAGCTCCCGGGACAGGAGCTCCTACGAGCAGTACTTC. It codes for CASSSRDRSSYEQYF.

This rearrangement joins TRBV6-1 to TRBJ2-3; possibly TRBD1 for D (6 bases). With 8 bases removed from V and 4 bases from J, the gap between germline ends came to 10 bases. The CDR3 totals 12 residues. CDR1 and CDR2 from the germline V gene are MNHNS and SASEGT. The CDR3: CASGYRADTQYF. CDR3 sequence (DNA): TGTGCCAGCGGATACAGGGCAGATACGCAGTATTTT.

V and J are TRBV12-5 and TRBJ1-1, with a tentative D call TRBD1 (5 bases). The CDR3 spans 13 residues. In germline, CDR1 is LGHNT, CDR2 FRNRAP. V was cut by 2 bases and J by 6 bases, with 10 bases left in between. The DNA of the CDR3 is TGTGCTAGTGGTTTGTGGGGGGGAGCTGAAGCTTTCTTT. Its protein product is CASGLWGGAEAFF.

The chain recombines TRBV30 with TRBJ1-1; D might be TRBD1 (6 bases). The V end lost 3 bases, the J end lost 3 bases, and 14 bases lay between the germline ends. Germline V CDR1 and CDR2: GTSNPN, SVGIG (reference sequence). The CDR3 length is 14 residues. The CDR3 region is CAWRAGGRYTEAFF. CDR3 coding DNA: TGTGCCTGGAGAGCGGGGGGCCGATACACTGAAGCTTTCTTT.

The gene calls are TRBV28 and TRBJ1-2; D gene unclear. Germline V lookup: CDR1 MDHEN, CDR2 SYDVKM. This CDR3 contains 15 residues. V was clipped by 1 base and J by 7 bases, with 16 bases between them. The CDR3 region is CASSLYSWASAGYTF. As DNA, the CDR3 is TGTGCCAGCAGTTTATATTCGTGGGCCTCCGCTGGCTACACCTTC.

The rearrangement links TRBV7-6 to TRBJ2-3; possibly TRBD2 for D (6 bases). The germline V gene has CDR1 SGHVS and CDR2 FNYEAQ. CDR3 length equals 17 residues. Trimming removed 1 base at V and 4 bases at J, with 18 bases between. DNA for the CDR3: TGTGCCAGCAGCTTAGGAGGAGGGATCACCACCCCAGATACGCAGTATTTT. Translating gives CASSLGGGITTPDTQYF.

This chain links TRBV6-1 with TRBJ1-2; D remains ambiguous. CDR3 length: 15 residues. V was shortened by 0 bases and J by 3 bases, with 11 bases between the two germline ends. The germline V gene has CDR1 MNHNS and CDR2 SASEGT. CDR3 region: CASSEAPGIHYGYTF. In DNA form, the CDR3 reads TGTGCCAGCAGTGAAGCTCCGGGAATTCACTATGGCTACACCTTC.

This clone occurred a few times. The V and J genes are TRBV7-6 and TRBJ1-4; 8 positions match TRBD1. Trimming took 1 base from V and 5 from J; bases not matched to a gene: 0. The CDR3 is 14 amino acids. Germline-derived CDR1 and CDR2 are SGHVS and FNYEAQ. The CDR3 loop is CASSLGDRNEKLFF. The DNA of the CDR3 is TGTGCCAGCAGCTTAGGGGACAGGAATGAAAAACTGTTTTTT.

In nucleotides, the CDR3 is TGCGCCAGCAGCTTTGGCTTCTCTGGAAACACCATATATTTT. Amino acids: CASSFGFSGNTIYF. This chain uses TRBV5-1 with TRBJ1-3, with D unclear. The CDR3 has 14 residues. The germline gives CDR1 SGHRS, CDR2 YFSETQ. Trimming stripped 2 bases from V and 0 bases from J, with 6 bases between.

This chain uses TRBV6-5 with TRBJ2-1; D is unresolved. This CDR3 has 14 residues. V lost 7 bases to trimming and J lost 3 bases, with 13 bases between them. Germline V lookup: CDR1 MNHEY, CDR2 SVGAGI. CDR3 loop: CASNKLADYNEQFF. The DNA of the CDR3 is TGTGCCAGCAACAAGCTGGCGGACTACAATGAGCAGTTCTTC.

The CDR3 DNA sequence: TGTGCCAGCAGAGGACTCTCCTCCTACAATGAGCAGTTCTTC. Residues: CASRGLSSYNEQFF. The chain is built from TRBV6-1 and TRBJ2-1; D possibly corresponds to TRBD2 (5 bases). Germline lookup yields CDR1 MNHNS and CDR2 SASEGT. V gave up 6 bases and J gave up 0 bases, with 9 bases separating them. CDR3 length: 14 residues.

The J gene is TRBJ2-2, the V gene TRBV30; D may be TRBD2 (6 bases). V shed 4 bases and J shed 6 bases, with 15 bases lying between them. Germline V gene lookup returns CDR1 GTSNPN and CDR2 SVGIG (reference sequence). The length of the CDR3 is 14 residues. The CDR3 loop reads CAWKLVSGSGELFF. CDR3 nucleotides: TGTGCCTGGAAATTGGTTAGCGGTTCCGGGGAGCTGTTTTTT.

The rearrangement links TRBV27 to TRBJ1-5, with TRBD1 as a possible D gene (6 bases). This CDR3 is built from 15 residues. Looked up from germline, CDR1 is MNHEY and CDR2 is SMNVEV (reference sequence). V lost 6 bases, J lost 3 bases, and 15 bases lay in between. Here the CDR3 DNA reads TGTGCCAGCAGCCAACTTACAGGGTTCAATCAGCCCCAGCATTTT. It specifies CASSQLTGFNQPQHF.